Listed below are T cell receptor beta chains from one sample, sequenced in a study of shared clonotypes between healthy human individuals. The assay was immunoSEQ multiplex PCR, and TCRdb's table has in-frame clones only and misses some. The table includes some 320,000 clones, roughly 84% detected once. The sample was memory CD8+ T cells sorted from blood. Receptors were obtained from a young man in good health. The CDR3 runs from the conserved cysteine through the conserved F or W. Fields, in order: clone size, V gene, J gene, D gene, CDR3 protein, CDR3 DNA. The D gene is left open where the match is weak. Expanded clones are given a class, and other clones once, few, many or no size at all.

.,TRBV10-3,TRBJ1-1,TRBD1,CAISEPGQGPGNTEAFF,TGTGCCATCAGTGAGCCGGGACAGGGACCAGGGAACACTGAAGCTTTCTTT
once,TRBV9,TRBJ2-5,TRBD2,CASSAYSGGDEETQYF,TGTGCCAGCAGCGCTTATAGCGGGGGAGATGAAGAGACCCAGTACTTC
once,TRBV11-2,TRBJ2-7,.,CASSLVGVEEEQYF,TGTGCCAGCAGCTTAGTGGGGGTCGAGGAAGAGCAGTACTTC
.,TRBV30,TRBJ1-3,.,CAWSRDRFPSGNTIYF,TGTGCCTGGAGCAGGGATCGGTTTCCCTCTGGAAACACCATATATTTT
.,TRBV15,TRBJ1-1,.,CATSSPRGTEAFF,TGTGCCACCAGCAGTCCAAGGGGCACTGAAGCTTTCTTT
.,TRBV7-9,TRBJ2-5,TRBD2,CASSLPTSGRIYGETQYF,TGTGCCAGCAGCCTTCCTACTAGCGGGAGAATCTATGGAGAGACCCAGTACTTC
.,TRBV29-1,TRBJ2-1,.,CSVGTSSSYNEQFF,TGCAGCGTCGGGACTTCGAGCTCCTACAATGAGCAGTTCTTC
.,TRBV6-1,TRBJ2-7,.,CASSFREPYEQYF,TGTGCCAGCAGTTTCAGGGAACCCTACGAGCAGTACTTC
once,TRBV15,TRBJ2-3,.,CATSRDRGSMRVDTQYF,TGTGCCACCAGCAGAGATCGAGGTAGCATGAGGGTAGATACGCAGTATTTT
.,TRBV2,TRBJ2-7,TRBD1,CASRDRGHYEQYF,TGTGCCAGCAGGGACAGGGGCCACTACGAGCAGTACTTC
.,TRBV6-5,TRBJ1-5,TRBD1,CASSYSTQGDQPQHF,TGTGCCAGCAGTTACTCGACACAGGGGGATCAGCCCCAGCATTTT
.,TRBV7-9,TRBJ2-3,TRBD2,CASSFSGRGSHTDTQYF,TGTGCCAGCAGCTTTAGCGGGAGGGGATCACACACAGATACGCAGTATTTT
.,TRBV28,TRBJ2-5,.,CASSTVETQYF,TGTGCCAGCAGTACTGTCGAGACCCAGTACTTC
.,TRBV9,TRBJ2-7,TRBD1,CASSPDGTGTYEQYF,TGTGCCAGCAGCCCTGATGGGACAGGAACCTACGAGCAGTACTTC
.,TRBV10-1,TRBJ1-5,TRBD1,CASSESVGGRPQHF,TGCGCCAGCAGTGAGTCGGTAGGGGGCAGGCCCCAGCATTTT
.,TRBV4-1,TRBJ1-6,.,CASSLRGFVNSPLHF,TGCGCCAGCAGCCTGAGGGGGTTTGTTAATTCACCCCTCCACTTT
.,TRBV13,TRBJ2-7,.,CASSLVGAPYEQYF,TGTGCCAGCAGCTTAGTGGGAGCCCCCTACGAGCAGTACTTC
.,TRBV7-8,TRBJ2-7,.,CASSFGQTYEQYF,TGTGCCAGCAGCTTTGGCCAGACCTACGAGCAGTACTTC
few,TRBV6-6,TRBJ1-2,TRBD1,CASSYSAGTGYGYTF,TGTGCCAGCAGTTACTCGGCGGGGACAGGGTATGGCTACACCTTC
.,TRBV7-9,TRBJ1-1,.,CASSLLGREGAEAFF,TGTGCCAGCAGCCTCTTGGGCAGGGAAGGAGCTGAAGCCTTCTTT
.,TRBV28,TRBJ1-2,TRBD1,CASRESGTGDGYTF,TGTGCCAGCAGGGAGTCCGGGACAGGGGATGGCTACACCTTC
.,TRBV5-4,TRBJ2-2,.,CASSLSTGELFF,TGTGCCAGCAGCTTGTCCACCGGGGAGCTGTTTTTT